This TCR beta chain appears in the sequencing data of a study of cytomegalovirus exposure and HLA in healthy donors. On this clone itself: This sample also contains other DNA sequences that code for the same CDR3.

The PCR used 60 Vbeta and 13 Jbeta primers. The data were produced by immunoSEQ multiplex PCR, yet TCRdb's version contains in-frame clones alone and is incomplete. The repertoire includes 200,000 to 250,000 clones, around 80% of them detected once, and more than 0.5% sits in the top ten. The CDR3 contains 14 residues. V was clipped by 3 bases and J by 3 bases, with 10 bases between them. The germline gives CDR1 SGHTA, CDR2 FQGTGA. V and J are TRBV7-3 and TRBJ2-3, with D possibly being TRBD2 (7 bases). The TCR was taken from a middle-aged woman in good health and CMV-seronegative. Sample: PBMCs. This CDR3 is CASSLGGPTDTQYF. CDR3 nucleotides: TGTGCCAGCAGCTTGGGGGGGCCTACAGATACGCAGTATTTT.